The 27 T cell receptor gamma chains listed next were all sequenced from one sample in a study of γδ T cells in repeated Plasmodium falciparum infection. TCRdb called clones from the multiplex PCR reads again using CATT. There are approximately 25,000 gamma-chain clones in the sample; about 3% occur only once, and approximately 30% lies in the top ten. Flow sorting of PBMC yielded separate Vgamma9/Vdelta2+ and Vdelta2-negative gammadelta T cell populations for bulk repertoire analysis. Sequenced input: gamma-delta T cells from blood. These receptors were collected from a pool of human donors (malaria-infected and uninfected, not separated).

Comments on this clone: The protein TCRdb lists belongs to a much larger clone and differs from this DNA's translation at residue 12, which points to a read error; the protein shown is made from the DNA. This sequence joins TRGV9 and TRGJ1 or TRGJ2. TCRdb offers no J gene call, so here the DNA was matched to germline to obtain one. Germline V gene lookup returns CDR1 GITISATS and CDR2 ISYDGTV (reference sequence). The V and J ends lost 0 bases and 3 bases, in that order; junction bases with no gene match: 17. CDR3 length: 18 residues. The CDR3 DNA follows: TGTGCCTTGTGGGAGGTGCACGAGGTAGATCGGAGTTATTATAAGAAACTCTTT. It codes for CALWEVHEVDRSYYKKLF.

This clone has at least ten counts. The J gene is TRGJ1 or TRGJ2, the V gene TRGV5. The J gene, not given by TCRdb, was assigned here from a germline match of the nucleotide sequence. Germline V gene lookup returns CDR1 VINAFY and CDR2 YDVSNSKD. The J segment lost 2 bases and the V segment lost 0 bases, leaving 28 bases of the junction unmatched. The length of the CDR3 is 22 residues. CDR3 sequence (DNA): TGTGCCACCTGGGACAGGCGCCCAGTTCCAAAAGAGATTCCCGCCTATTATTATAAGAAACTCTTT. Translating gives CATWDRRPVPKEIPAYYYKKLF.

V usage is TRGV4 and J usage is TRGJ1 or TRGJ2. V was clipped by 6 bases and J by 3 bases; unmatched bases: 8. Looked up from germline, CDR1 is EGSTGY and CDR2 is YDSYTSSV. The CDR3 covers 13 residues. CDR3 loop: CATWSPLYYKKLF. CDR3 sequence (DNA): TGTGCCACCTGGTCACCTCTTTATTATAAGAAACTCTTT.

This clone was detected only a few times. A much larger clone differs by one base, so this may be a read error. The chain joins TRGV8 to TRGJ1 or TRGJ2. As TCRdb names no J gene, one was assigned here on the basis of a DNA match to germline. Germline V CDR1 and CDR2: VENAVY, YDSYNSRV. The CDR3 is made up of 14 amino acids. The CDR3 is CATWDAFGGYRKLF. The CDR3 DNA reads TGTGCCACCTGGGATGCATTCGGAGGCTATAGGAAACTCTTT.

In its sample, this clone was seen a few times. The mismatch at residue 9 between this DNA's translation and the TCRdb protein of a much larger clone likely reflects a read error; the protein shown is translated from the DNA. The V call is TRGV9, the J call TRGJ1 or TRGJ2. J gave up 5 bases and V 4 bases, and 14 bases lay outside the gene matches. The germline CDR1 and CDR2 sequences are GITISATS and ISYDGTV (reference sequence). This CDR3 has 15 amino acids. CDR3 protein: CALWDRLQVNYKKLF. CDR3 in DNA: TGTGCCTTGTGGGACCGCCTGCAAGTGAATTATAAGAAACTCTTT.

This clone was picked up many times. TCRdb's protein, taken from a much larger clone, differs from this DNA's translation at residue 8, likely owing to a read error; the protein displayed comes from the DNA. The V call is TRGV4, the J call TRGJ1 or TRGJ2. After removal of 11 bases from V and 12 bases from J, the junction contained 16 bases not matched to a gene. CDR1 is EGSTGY and CDR2 is YDSYTSSV in the germline V gene. CDR3 length: 11 amino acids. CDR3 nucleotides: TGTGCCATTGGTGGGACCTTTGTGAAACTCTTT. Translated, it gives CAIGGTFVKLF.

A word on this clone: This likely reflects a read error, since a far larger clone is one base away. The same CDR3 can be traced to other DNA sequences in this sample. The rearrangement links TRGV8 to TRGJP1. TCRdb is silent on the J gene; assignment here came from matching the DNA to germline. CDR1 VENAVY and CDR2 YDSYNSRV come from the germline V gene. V lost 4 bases, J lost 5 bases, and 7 bases stayed unmatched. The CDR3 is 14 amino acids. CDR3 DNA sequence: TGTGCCACCTGGGACCTAACTACTGGTTGGTTCAAGATATTT. Translated, it gives CATWDLTTGWFKIF.

This clone was counted between two and nine times. A far bigger clonotype differs at one base, so this is likely a read error. The sample holds other DNA sequences that translate to the same CDR3. This chain uses TRGV8 with TRGJ1 or TRGJ2. Here the J gene came from matching the DNA to germline, since TCRdb omits it. Germline V gene lookup returns CDR1 VENAVY and CDR2 YDSYNSRV. The CDR3 is 13 residues long. The CDR3 DNA sequence: TGTGCCACCTGGGATCTGGATTATTACAAGAAACTCTTT. The encoded protein is CATWDLDYYKKLF.

This clone was observed at least ten times. Given a far larger clone just one base away, this is likely a sequencing read error. Other DNA sequences in this sample translate to the same CDR3. The chain has TRGV9 and TRGJ1 or TRGJ2. V lost 5 bases, J lost 7 bases, and 8 bases stayed unmatched. Germline V gene data show CDR1 as GITISATS and CDR2 as ISYDGTV (reference sequence). CDR3 length: 12 residues. DNA for the CDR3: TGTGCCTTGTGGGCCTTTTACTATAAGAAACTCTTT. Its protein is CALWAFYYKKLF.

In regard to this clone: TCRdb assigns this DNA the protein of a much larger clone, which departs from its translation at residue 2; this likely reflects a read error, and the protein shown comes from translating the DNA. The V call is TRGV5, the J call TRGJ1 or TRGJ2. TCRdb lists no J gene, so it was determined here by aligning the DNA to germline. Germline CDR1 and CDR2: VINAFY and YDVSNSKD. The CDR3 is 13 residues long. The CDR3 DNA reads as TGTACCACCTGGACCAGGAATTATTATAAGAAACTCTTT. Translating it yields CTTWTRNYYKKLF.

In this sample, this clone turned up many times. TCRdb assigns this DNA the protein of a much larger clone, which departs from its translation at residue 6; this likely reflects a read error, and the protein shown comes from translating the DNA. The chain links TRGV9 to TRGJP. TCRdb carries no J gene annotation; the J gene was assigned here by matching the DNA with germline. With 3 bases clipped from V and 7 bases from J, the junction kept 15 bases outside the gene matches. The CDR3 spans 19 residues. Germline CDR1 reads GITISATS; CDR2 reads ISYDGTV (reference sequence). The CDR3, as DNA: TGTGCCTTGTGGGAGCTGCATTTGGTGAGGGAGTTGGGCAAAAAAATCAAGGTATTT. Amino acid sequence: CALWELHLVRELGKKIKVF.

This clone has a count of ten or more. This DNA translates differently at residue 3 from the TCRdb protein, which is that of a much larger clone; a read error is likely, and the protein shown is the DNA's own translation. V and J are TRGV9 and TRGJP. CDR3 length: 18 residues. CDR1 is GITISATS and CDR2 is ISYDGTV in the germline V gene (reference sequence). In nucleotides, the CDR3 is TGTGCCTCGTGGGAGCCCAGGGACCCGGAGTTGGGCAAAAAAATCAAGGTATTT. Translated, it gives CASWEPRDPELGKKIKVF.

With regard to this clone: A far larger clone is off by one base, so a read error is likely. In the same sample, other DNA sequences code for this CDR3. This chain links TRGV9 with TRGJP2. TCRdb does not report a J gene; here it was assigned by matching the DNA to germline references. V was clipped by 0 bases and J by 5 bases; unmatched bases: 3. From germline, CDR1 is GITISATS and CDR2 ISYDGTV (reference sequence). CDR3 length: 14 residues. CDR3 bases: TGTGCCTTGTGGGAGGTGAGCAGTGATTGGATCAAGACGTTT. It is translated as CALWEVSSDWIKTF.

There are a few counts of this clone. The mismatch at residue 14 between this DNA's translation and the TCRdb protein of a much larger clone likely reflects a read error; the protein shown is translated from the DNA. The rearrangement joins TRGV9 to TRGJP. Germline CDR1 reads GITISATS; CDR2 reads ISYDGTV (reference sequence). The CDR3 totals 17 residues. CDR3 region: CALWEVHKELGKKVKVF. The CDR3 DNA follows: TGTGCCTTGTGGGAGGTGCATAAAGAGTTGGGCAAAAAAGTCAAGGTATTT.

As for this clone: A far larger clone lies a single base away; this is likely a read error. The sample contains more than one DNA sequence encoding this CDR3. This chain uses TRGV9 with TRGJ1 or TRGJ2. This CDR3 has 14 residues. Looked up from germline, CDR1 is GITISATS and CDR2 is ISYDGTV (reference sequence). Germline trimming cut 4 bases from V and 6 bases from J; bases unmatched to any gene: 12. The CDR3 sequence is CALWEARTVYKKLF. The CDR3 bases are TGTGCCTTGTGGGAAGCCCGTACGGTTTATAAGAAACTCTTT.

This clone was counted many times. A much larger clone differs from this one at a single base, so this may be a read error. The chain combines TRGV9 with TRGJ1 or TRGJ2. Matching the DNA to germline supplied the J gene, which TCRdb does not give. Trimming at V came to 2 bases and at J to 2 bases, leaving 12 bases not matched to a gene. This CDR3 has 16 amino acids. Germline assignment: CDR1 GITISATS and CDR2 ISYDGTV (reference sequence). In DNA, the CDR3 is TGTGCCTTGTGGGAGGCGGATGTTCGTCATTATTATAAGAAACTCTTT. Encoded protein: CALWEADVRHYYKKLF.

The sample holds many counts of this clone. A read error may be the cause here, since a much bigger clone is one base away. The genes are TRGV9 and TRGJ1 or TRGJ2. V dropped 2 bases and J dropped 8; count of bases not matched to a gene: 3. Germline lookup yields CDR1 GITISATS and CDR2 ISYDGTV (reference sequence). The CDR3 runs to 11 residues. This CDR3 reads CALWEAHKKLF. CDR3 coding DNA: TGTGCCTTGTGGGAGGCTCATAAGAAACTCTTT.

The J gene is TRGJP, the V gene TRGV9. The J gene was missing in TCRdb and was found by matching the end of the DNA to germline. The CDR3 is 16 residues long. CDR1 and CDR2 (germline): GITISATS, ISYDGTV (reference sequence). With 11 bases clipped from V and 16 bases from J, the junction kept 23 bases outside the gene matches. The CDR3 sequence is CACGRFKSWAKKIKVF. CDR3 sequence (DNA): TGTGCCTGTGGGAGGTTCAAGAGTTGGGCAAAAAAAATCAAGGTATTT.

This clone was seen a few times. This DNA translates differently at residue 11 from the TCRdb protein, which is that of a much larger clone; a read error is likely, and the protein shown is the DNA's own translation. This chain uses TRGV2 with TRGJ1 or TRGJ2. As TCRdb names no J gene, one was assigned here on the basis of a DNA match to germline. Germline values: CDR1 EGSNGY, CDR2 YDSYNSKV. This CDR3 has 14 residues. The CDR3 DNA is TGTGCCACCTGGGACGGGCCGTGGTATTATGAGAAACTCTTT. This translates into CATWDGPWYYEKLF.

This clone was counted only a few times. This likely came from a read error, as a far larger clone is one base away. Other DNA sequences in this sample translate to the same CDR3. The chain couples TRGV9 to TRGJP1. The CDR3 contains 15 residues. The V gene's germline CDR1 is GITISATS and CDR2 ISYDGTV (reference sequence). In DNA form, the CDR3 reads TGTGCCCTGTGGGAGGTGAATACCACTGGTTGGTTCAAGATATTT. Translation: CALWEVNTTGWFKIF.

There are many counts of this clone. TCRdb assigns this DNA the protein of a much larger clone, which departs from its translation at residue 8; this likely reflects a read error, and the protein shown comes from translating the DNA. The V gene is TRGV9, but the J gene lacks a call. The CDR3 covers 10 residues. Germline CDR1 reads GITISATS; CDR2 reads ISYDGTV (reference sequence). This CDR3 is CALWELQRLF. CDR3 DNA: TGTGCCTTGTGGGAGTTGCAGAGACTCTTT.

This clone was recorded many times. This sequence is one base from a far larger clone and is likely a read error. Distinct nucleotide sequences in the sample also encode this CDR3. For the V gene the call is TRGV9; the J gene has no call. Germline-derived CDR1 and CDR2 are GITISATS and ISYDGTV (reference sequence). The CDR3 sequence is 13 residues long. CDR3 sequence reads: CALGELGKKIKVF. The CDR3, as DNA: TGTGCCTTGGGGGAGTTGGGCAAAAAAATCAAAGTATTT.

Judged by abundance, this clone is medium-sized. V is TRGV9 and J is TRGJ1 or TRGJ2. The trim removed 3 bases at V and 2 bases at J, leaving 1 base unmatched. Germline assignment: CDR1 GITISATS and CDR2 ISYDGTV (reference sequence). This CDR3 region has 12 residues. In DNA form, the CDR3 reads TGTGCCTTGTGGGAGCATTATTATAAGAAACTCTTT. Amino acid sequence: CALWEHYYKKLF.

About this clone: The protein held in TCRdb is that of a much larger clone and does not match this DNA's translation at residues 3 and 8, likely because of a read error; the protein shown is translated from the DNA. The chain couples TRGV4 to TRGJ1 or TRGJ2. The CDR3 contains 13 residues. The germline V gene has CDR1 EGSTGY and CDR2 YDSYTSSV. This chain's CDR3 is CAAWVATHYKKLF. As DNA, the CDR3 is TGTGCCGCCTGGGTCGCCACTCATTATAAGAAACTCTTT.

This clone was counted between two and nine times. This DNA's translation and the protein TCRdb lists, from a much larger clone, do not match at residue 7, likely due to a read error; the protein shown is translated from the DNA. The chain employs TRGV9 and TRGJ1 or TRGJ2. Since TCRdb gives no J gene, matching the DNA to germline was used here to assign it. This CDR3 is 14 amino acids long. The ends lost 2 bases at V and 3 bases at J; junction bases unmatched: 7. Germline V CDR1 and CDR2: GITISATS, ISYDGTV (reference sequence). This CDR3 is CALWEGSTYYKKLF. CDR3 DNA: TGTGCCTTGTGGGAGGGATCTACTTATTATAAGAAACTCTTT.

This clone has ten or more counts. TCRdb lists the protein of a much larger clone for this DNA, which differs at residue 9, so this is likely a read error; the protein given here is translated from the DNA itself. The J gene went uncalled, whereas the V gene is TRGV9. Germline values: CDR1 GITISATS, CDR2 ISYDGTV (reference sequence). This CDR3 spans 11 amino acids. CDR3 DNA: TGTGCCTTGTGGGAGTTTTTAAAGGAACTCTTT. Encoded protein: CALWEFLKELF.

This clone appeared many times. TCRdb's listed protein matches a much larger clone and diverges from this DNA's translation at residue 4, likely through a read error; the protein shown comes from the DNA. In the same sample, other DNA sequences code for this CDR3. The chain combines TRGV9 with TRGJ1 or TRGJ2. The CDR3 contains 12 residues. Germline CDR1 reads GITISATS; CDR2 reads ISYDGTV (reference sequence). CDR3 DNA: TGTGCCTTGCGGGAAGATTATTATAAGAAACTCTTT. Amino acid sequence: CALREDYYKKLF.